The 28 T cell receptor beta chains below were found in one sample sequenced in a study of tumor and adjacent non-tumor tissue in lung cancer. No cell sorting was done before RNA was extracted from the tissue. The normal lung tissue was taken more than 3 cm from the tumor edge. A modified ARM-PCR protocol with three rounds of nested PCR amplified TCRbeta. Each CDR3 protein gets one entry after TCRdb re-called the multiplex PCR reads with MiXCR. This sample has fewer than 100,000 distinct CDR3 sequences, with more than 80% found just once. Sequencing was performed on distant non-tumor lung tissue. Every receptor here comes from a man in his fifties or sixties with non-small cell lung cancer.

This clonotype showed up just once. No conserved phenylalanine or tryptophan ends this CDR3, so it is likely a read error. This chain uses TRBV6-7 with TRBJ2-7; D gene uncertain. TRBV6-7 is marked as an open reading frame, function uncertain. V gave up 11 bases and J gave up 3 bases, with 17 bases separating them. CDR3 length: 13 residues. The CDR3 region has the DNA TGTGCCCGCCGGTTAACCCTCGTCTACGAGCAGTACATC. The encoded protein is CARRLTLVYEQYI.

This clonotype was detected only a few times. V gene TRBV28 combines with J gene TRBJ1-5; 7 nucleotides line up with TRBD1. Trimming removed 7 bases from V and 0 bases from J; junction bases left unmatched: 9. Germline V CDR1 and CDR2: MDHEN, SYDVKM. The CDR3 runs to 16 residues. The DNA of the CDR3 is TGTGCCAGCACCCTAGGGGGCATTCTTAGCAATCAGCCCCAGCATTTT. Its protein is CASTLGGILSNQPQHF.

As concerns this clonotype: Mismatch with germline at one junction end may stem from a read error. This sequence joins TRBV12-3 or TRBV12-4 and TRBJ2-5, with D perhaps TRBD2 (6 bases). The CDR3 has 13 amino acids. In DNA, the CDR3 is TGTGCCAACAGCATAGCGGCCCAAGCGACCCAGTACTTC. Translated, it gives CANSIAAQATQYF.

The CDR3: CSASRRVLSTDTQYF. Written as DNA, the CDR3 is TGCAGTGCTAGTAGGCGGGTGTTGAGCACAGATACGCAGTATTTT. The chain has TRBV20-1 and TRBJ2-3; D perhaps matches TRBD2 (5 bases). CDR1 DFQATT and CDR2 SNEGSKA come from the germline V gene (reference sequence). V was cut by 3 bases and J by 0 bases, with 13 bases left in between. This CDR3 is built from 15 residues.

Comment on this clonotype: A much larger clone lies one base from this, so it may be a read error. The chain joins TRBV11-3 to TRBJ2-2, with 11 bases lining up with TRBD2. The V gene's germline CDR1 is SGHNT and CDR2 YENEEA. The CDR3 is 14 residues long. The CDR3 coding sequence is TGTGCCATCAGCCTAGCGGGGGGCACCGGGGAGCTGTTTTTT. It encodes CAISLAGGTGELFF.

Concerning this clonotype itself: This may be a read error, as it is one base from a much larger clone. The chain employs TRBV11-2 and TRBJ2-7; D unclear. CDR3 length: 13 residues. V was pared by 7 bases and J by 4 bases, with 14 bases between. The germline CDR1 and CDR2 sequences are SGHAT and FQNNGV. This CDR3 reads CASIPQIKYEQYF. CDR3 in DNA: TGTGCCAGCATCCCCCAGATTAAATACGAGCAGTACTTC.

Regarding this clonotype: At one of its ends the junction is not consistent with the germline gene, which may arise from a read error. This chain uses TRBV11-3 with TRBJ1-6; 8 bases are a match to TRBD1. CDR1 SGHNT and CDR2 YENEEA come from the germline V gene. The CDR3 extends over 14 amino acids. The CDR3: CASSSRTGNTPLHF. The CDR3 nucleotides read TGTGCTAGCAGCTCTAGGACAGGGAATACACCCCTCCACTTT.

The sample holds one count of this clonotype. Germline is not matched at one junction end, which may reflect a read error. The chain links TRBV29-1 to TRBJ2-7, with TRBD2 identical over 9 bases. This CDR3 has 14 residues. The germline CDR1 and CDR2 sequences are SQVTM and ANQGSEA. CDR3 protein: CSVEEGTSSYEQYF. CDR3 DNA: TGCAGCGTTGAAGAGGGGACTAGCAGCTACGAGCAGTATTTC.

This clonotype was recorded a few times. At one end, the junction sequence differs from germline, possibly due to a read error. The chain couples TRBV11-2 to TRBJ2-7; perhaps TRBD1 as D (6 bases). The CDR3 totals 15 residues. Germline CDR1 is SGHAT and CDR2 is FQNNGV. CDR3 protein: CASSQDRFPLYKQYF. The CDR3 DNA sequence: TGTGCCAGCAGCCAAGACAGGTTCCCCCTCTACAAGCAGTACTTC. The whole variable domain, remainder taken from reference TRBV11-2 and TRBJ2-7, is EAGVAQSPRYKIIEKRQSVAFWCNPISGHATLYWYQQILGQGPKLLIQFQNNGVVDDSQLPKDRFSAERLKGVDSTLKIQPAKLEDSAVYLCASSQDRFPLYKQYFGPGTRLTVT.

The gene calls are TRBV6-5 and TRBJ2-5; D may match TRBD1 or TRBD2 (5 bases each). CDR3 length equals 14 residues. Germline values: CDR1 MNHEY, CDR2 SVGAGI. CDR3 loop: CVNSDTGTAGAQYF. In DNA form, the CDR3 reads TGTGTCAACAGTGATACCGGGACCGCTGGGGCCCAGTACTTC.

To note about this clonotype: This could be a read error, since a much larger clone is one nucleotide away. The chain couples TRBV12-3 or TRBV12-4 to TRBJ1-1; D possibly corresponds to TRBD1 (5 bases). The CDR3 runs to 13 residues. The CDR3 reads CPSSIGTNTEAFF. CDR3 in DNA: TGTCCCAGCAGTATCGGGACCAACACTGAAGCTTTCTTT.

Concerning this clonotype: Mismatch with germline at one junction end may stem from a read error. This chain joins TRBV20-1 and TRBJ1-3; TRBD1 aligns across 7 bases. The CDR3 length is 14 residues. Germline CDR1 and CDR2: DFQATT and SNEGSKA (reference sequence). In DNA form, the CDR3 reads TGCAGTGCGCCCGGACAGGAGGGCGGAAACTCCATATATTTT. This codes for CSAPGQEGGNSIYF.

As regards this clonotype: The junction differs from germline at one of its ends, possibly a read error. This chain joins TRBV11-3 and TRBJ2-3, with a weak D call TRBD1 (6 bases). From germline, CDR1 is SGHNT and CDR2 YENEEA. This CDR3 has 16 amino acids. In DNA form, the CDR3 reads TGTGCCAGCAGTCAACTGGGACAAGGGAGCACAGATACGCAGTATTTC. It is translated as CASSQLGQGSTDTQYF.

V gene TRBV4-2 combines with J gene TRBJ1-1; D unresolved. The germline V gene has CDR1 LGHNA and CDR2 YNFKEQ. This CDR3 contains 14 residues. V dropped 6 bases and J dropped 7 bases, with 18 bases sitting between them. The CDR3 spells CASSRPAVGVEAFF. The CDR3 DNA reads TGTGCCAGCAGTCGTCCTGCGGTTGGGGTTGAAGCTTTCTTT.

V usage is TRBV10-2 and J usage is TRBJ2-2; possible D gene TRBD2, 5 bases. CDR1 is WSHSY, CDR2 SAAADI, per germline. Between the trimmed V and J ends, which lost 1 base and 17 bases, there was a span of 14 bases. This CDR3 has 12 residues. CDR3 in amino acids: CASSEFSGESFF. The CDR3 region has the DNA TGCGCCAGCAGTGAGTTCTCCGGGGAGTCCTTTTTT.

On this clonotype itself: A read error may produce the germline difference seen at one junction end. V and J are TRBV20-1 and TRBJ2-5; D may match TRBD1 or TRBD2 (5 bases each). Germline values: CDR1 DFQATT, CDR2 SNEGSKA (reference sequence). This CDR3 contains 15 residues. This CDR3 reads CSAPRGRILQETHYF. CDR3 in DNA: TGCAGTGCCCCACGGGGCAGGATACTACAAGAGACCCATTACTTC.

By share of the sample, this clonotype is medium-sized. The CDR3 is CASSQTPGGYGYTF. DNA for the CDR3: TGTGCCAGCAGCCAGACCCCCGGAGGCTATGGCTACACCTTC. The chain carries TRBV6-5 and TRBJ1-2; no reliable D call. Germline CDR1 reads MNHEY; CDR2 reads SVGAGI. The germline V and J ends were trimmed by 6 bases and 4 bases, with 15 bases remaining between them. The CDR3 totals 14 residues.

This chain links TRBV6-1 with TRBJ2-1; 8 bases agree with TRBD2. V shed 6 bases, J shed 9 bases, and the junction held 16 bases outside the gene matches. The germline V gene encodes CDR1 MNHNS and CDR2 SASEGT. CDR3 length equals 16 residues. The CDR3 is CASRQGPAGVTVEQFF. The CDR3 DNA reads as TGTGCCAGCAGGCAGGGACCAGCGGGAGTCACGGTTGAGCAGTTCTTC.

The rearrangement joins TRBV11-1 to TRBJ2-4, with 13 bases matching TRBD2. There are 16 residues in the CDR3. Germline values: CDR1 SGHAT, CDR2 FQDESV (reference sequence). For the CDR3, the DNA is TGTGCTAGAAGCCAGACTAGCGGGAGGGCCAAAAACATTCAGTACTTC. It yields the protein CARSQTSGRAKNIQYF.

This clonotype occurred once. The junction departs from germline at one end; a sequencing error may be responsible. The chain couples TRBV6-4 to TRBJ2-3; D gene uncertain. CDR1 is MRHNA, CDR2 SNTAGT, per germline. CDR3 length equals 13 residues. The CDR3 is CASIDSITDTQYF. The CDR3 bases are TGTGCCAGCATTGACTCCATCACAGATACCCAGTATTTT.

In its sample, this clonotype was seen many times. V usage is TRBV4-1 and J usage is TRBJ2-7; 11 nucleotides agree with TRBD2. The junction had 1 base not matched to a gene; V was cut back by 1 base and J by 2 bases. The CDR3 extends over 15 amino acids. In germline, CDR1 is MGHRA, CDR2 YSYEKL. CDR3 sequence (DNA): TGCGCCAGCAGCCAAGGACTAGCGGGACCCTACGAGCAGTACTTC. Its protein product is CASSQGLAGPYEQYF.

This clonotype came up a few times. Compared with germline, one end of the junction differs, possibly owing to a read error. The chain links TRBV5-4 to TRBJ2-7, with D perhaps TRBD2 (6 bases). CDR1 and CDR2 from the germline V gene are SGHNT and YYREEE (reference sequence). This CDR3 spans 14 amino acids. The CDR3 coding sequence is TGTGCCAGCAGCTTGAACGGGGGACTCTACGAGCAATACTTC. Protein product: CASSLNGGLYEQYF.

Comment on this clonotype: The missing conserved phenylalanine or tryptophan at the end of this CDR3 makes a read error likely. This chain joins TRBV11-1 and TRBJ2-3; 7 bases line up with TRBD1. The CDR3 runs to 13 residues. The junction had 6 bases not matched to a gene; V was cut back by 8 bases and J by 4 bases. The germline CDR1 and CDR2 sequences are SGHAT and FQDESV (reference sequence). Here the CDR3 DNA reads TGTGCCAGCGGCATTCAGGGGGCAGATACGCAGTATTGT. The encoded protein is CASGIQGADTQYC.

This clonotype was observed once. One junction end does not reproduce the germline sequence, and a read error may be involved. CDR3 sequence (DNA): TGTACCAGCAGCTTAGGGTCCAGCAGGGGGTCCCAAGTGACCCAGTACTTC. This codes for CTSSLGSSRGSQVTQYF. The V call is TRBV11-3, the J call TRBJ2-5; TRBD1 aligns across 7 bases. CDR1 is SGHNT, CDR2 YENEEA, per germline. The length of the CDR3 is 17 residues.

There are a few counts of this clonotype. Just one base apart from a much larger clone, this may be a read error. The gene calls are TRBV20-1 and TRBJ2-1, with 9 bases identical to TRBD2. Germline CDR1 and CDR2: DFQATT and SNEGSKA (reference sequence). CDR3 length: 14 amino acids. This CDR3 reads CSAPRGGGAYDQFF. Written as DNA, the CDR3 is TGCAGTGCTCCTCGAGGCGGGGGGGCGTATGATCAGTTCTTC.

The V and J genes are TRBV4-2 and TRBJ1-1, with D possibly being TRBD1 (5 bases). Germline CDR1 LGHNA, CDR2 YNFKEQ. The CDR3 is 16 residues long. This CDR3 reads CVSSQVGQLQNTEAFF. As DNA, the CDR3 is TGTGTTAGCAGCCAAGTCGGACAACTTCAGAACACTGAAGCTTTCTTT.

Details on this clonotype: The junction does not match germline at one end; this may be a read error. V usage is TRBV11-2 and J usage is TRBJ2-5; TRBD2 might be the D (7 bases). Germline CDR1 and CDR2: SGHAT and FQNNGV. This CDR3 spans 16 amino acids. CDR3 DNA sequence: TGTCCCAGCAGCTCCACAGTGGGGGGGCCTAAGGAGACCCAGTACTTC. It translates to CPSSSTVGGPKETQYF.

Points on this clonotype: The junction and the germline gene differ at one end; a read error may be behind it. The chain has TRBV20-1 and TRBJ1-5; 8 nucleotides align to TRBD1. There are 15 residues in the CDR3. Germline loops: CDR1 DFQATT, CDR2 SNEGSKA (reference sequence). For the CDR3, the DNA is TGCAGTGCTGGCCCAGGGGGCAGGGGCAATCAGCTCCAGCATTTT. Translating it yields CSAGPGGRGNQLQHF.